Presented here are 31 T cell receptor beta chains from one specimen sequenced in a study of shared clonotypes between healthy human individuals. The protocol was immunoSEQ multiplex PCR, while the TCRdb copy is restricted to in-frame clones and leaves out a portion. The sample lists about 380,000 clones, 90% to 97% occurring once. Sequenced material: memory CD8+ T cells sorted from blood. Subset denoted: CD45RO+ cells pooled with CCR7-negative TemRA cells. These TCRs come from a man aged 30-40 years in good health.

The rearrangement links TRBV6-1 to TRBJ2-6; TRBD2 aligns across 13 bases. Unmatched junction bases numbered 0, after V lost 4 bases and J lost 3 bases. From germline, CDR1 is MNHNS and CDR2 SASEGT. The CDR3 is made up of 16 amino acids. The DNA for the CDR3 is TGTGCCAGCAGTGGGACTAGCGGGAGTGGGGCCAACGTCCTGACTTTC. As protein: CASSGTSGSGANVLTF.

The rearrangement links TRBV7-3 to TRBJ1-1; no clear D. Germline values: CDR1 SGHTA, CDR2 FQGTGA. V shed 2 bases and J shed 0 bases, with 7 bases lying between them. This CDR3 spans 14 amino acids. Here the CDR3 DNA reads TGTGCCAGCAGCTTAGGTCTAATGAACACTGAAGCTTTCTTT. This translates into CASSLGLMNTEAFF.

As regards this clone: The sample carries other DNA sequences with the same CDR3. The chain combines TRBV5-1 with TRBJ1-4; 8 bases agree with TRBD1. From germline, CDR1 is SGHRS and CDR2 YFSETQ. J was trimmed by 0 bases and V by 2 bases; bases with no gene match: 0. The CDR3 contains 15 residues. For the CDR3, the DNA is TGCGCCAGCAGCTTACAGGGGGCAACTAATGAAAAACTGTTTTTT. Translating it yields CASSLQGATNEKLFF.

V gene TRBV29-1 combines with J gene TRBJ2-1; 8 bases fit TRBD2. The CDR3 sequence is 13 residues long. Germline trimming cut 2 bases from V and 9 bases from J; bases unmatched to any gene: 6. Germline lookup yields CDR1 SQVTM and CDR2 ANQGSEA. DNA for the CDR3: TGCAGCGTTGAACCAGCGGGAGTAGGTGAGCAGTTCTTC. The encoded protein is CSVEPAGVGEQFF.

The V and J genes are TRBV27 and TRBJ1-1, with D unclear. CDR1 and CDR2 from the germline V gene are MNHEY and SMNVEV (reference sequence). This CDR3 spans 13 amino acids. V was clipped by 2 bases and J by 3 bases, with 7 bases between them. CDR3 DNA sequence: TGTGCCAGCAGTTTAGACTTATACACTGAAGCTTTCTTT. Its translation is CASSLDLYTEAFF.

The V and J genes are TRBV7-9 and TRBJ2-3; D is tentatively TRBD1 or TRBD2 (7 bases each). V was pared by 5 bases and J by 7 bases, with 16 bases between. CDR3 size: 14 residues. Per germline, CDR1 SEHNR and CDR2 FQNEAQ (reference sequence). This CDR3 reads CASSRGGGTNTQYF. CDR3 DNA sequence: TGTGCCAGCAGCCGGGGAGGGGGCACGAATACGCAGTATTTT.

The rearrangement uses TRBV5-1 and TRBJ2-1; 7 nucleotides agree with TRBD1. This CDR3 region has 14 residues. Germline lookup yields CDR1 SGHRS and CDR2 YFSETQ. Unmatched junction bases numbered 5, after V lost 0 bases and J lost 8 bases. The CDR3 DNA follows: TGCGCCAGCAGCTTGGGACAGGGAATCTATGAGCAGTTCTTC. The encoded protein is CASSLGQGIYEQFF.

The V and J genes are TRBV7-3 and TRBJ2-4, with 7 bases matching TRBD1. CDR3 length: 16 amino acids. V shed 5 bases, J shed 0 bases, and the junction held 7 bases outside the gene matches. Germline assignment: CDR1 SGHTA and CDR2 FQGTGA. For the CDR3, the DNA is TGTGCCAGCAGCCCTCCGGGACAGTTAGCCAAAAACATTCAGTACTTC. Translating it yields CASSPPGQLAKNIQYF.

The rearrangement joins TRBV5-1 to TRBJ2-2, with a tentative D call TRBD2 (7 bases). Trimming took off 0 bases at V and 6 bases at J, with 15 bases between the two ends. The CDR3 is 16 residues long. Germline V gene data show CDR1 as SGHRS and CDR2 as YFSETQ. Here the CDR3 reads CASSLAGGLLAGELFF. In DNA form, the CDR3 reads TGCGCCAGCAGCTTGGCCGGGGGGCTGTTGGCCGGGGAGCTGTTTTTT. Full variable domain (rest looked up from reference TRBV5-1 and TRBJ2-2): KAGVTQTPRYLIKTRGQQVTLSCSPISGHRSVSWYQQTPGQGLQFLFEYFSETQRNKGNFPGRFSGRQFSNSRSEMNVSTLELGDSALYLCASSLAGGLLAGELFFGEGSRLTVL.

The chain carries TRBV5-1 and TRBJ2-2, with D maybe TRBD1 (5 bases). The V end lost 0 bases, the J end lost 4 bases, and 7 bases lay between the germline ends. The V gene's germline CDR1 is SGHRS and CDR2 YFSETQ. The CDR3 spans 14 residues. The CDR3 DNA reads as TGCGCCAGCAGCTTGGCCACAGGCACCGGGGAGCTGTTTTTT. It is translated as CASSLATGTGELFF.

The gene calls are TRBV14 and TRBJ2-1, with D maybe TRBD2 (5 bases). In germline, CDR1 is SGHDN, CDR2 FVKESK. The CDR3 has 14 amino acids. Trimming took off 3 bases at V and 8 bases at J, with 14 bases between the two ends. The CDR3 sequence: CASSHLLGGDEQFF. The CDR3, as DNA: TGTGCCAGCAGCCACCTCCTAGGAGGTGATGAGCAGTTCTTC. The full variable domain, its missing parts supplied by reference TRBV14 and TRBJ2-1, is EAGVTQFPSHSVIEKGQTVTLRCDPISGHDNLYWYRRVMGKEIKFLLHFVKESKQDESGMPNNRFLAERTGGTYSTLKVQPAELEDSGVYFCASSHLLGGDEQFFGPGTRLTVL.

V and J are TRBV7-8 and TRBJ2-2; 15 bases agree with TRBD2. Germline assignment: CDR1 SGHVS and CDR2 FQNEAQ. The CDR3 covers 16 residues. The V segment lost 5 bases and the J segment 4 bases; nucleotides outside the gene matches: 2. The CDR3 reads CASSKGLAGGTGELFF. DNA for the CDR3: TGTGCCAGCAGCAAGGGACTAGCGGGAGGCACCGGGGAGCTGTTTTTT.

The V call is TRBV5-3, the J call TRBJ2-1, with 8 nucleotides matching TRBD2. TRBV5-3 has ORF status, its function being uncertain. The CDR3 spans 15 residues. V shed 2 bases and J 5 bases; nucleotides not matched to a gene: 6. The CDR3 is CARSFPREGNNEQFF. The CDR3 DNA is TGTGCCAGAAGCTTTCCTCGGGAGGGAAACAATGAGCAGTTCTTC.

The V gene is TRBV28, the J gene TRBJ2-4; possibly TRBD1 for D (5 bases). CDR3 length: 12 residues. Per the germline V gene, CDR1 is MDHEN and CDR2 is SYDVKM. The V end was cut by 2 bases, the J end by 9 bases, with 8 bases between. The CDR3: CASSLLQGIQYF. DNA for the CDR3: TGTGCCAGCAGTTTACTCCAGGGCATTCAGTACTTC.

The V call is TRBV5-5, the J call TRBJ1-1, with a tentative D call TRBD1 (6 bases). The V end lost 1 base, the J end lost 3 bases, and 28 bases lay between the germline ends. The germline V gene encodes CDR1 SGHKS and CDR2 YYEKEE (reference sequence). The CDR3 is made up of 20 amino acids. As DNA, the CDR3 is TGTGCCAGCAGCTTGAGGGGTAGCGGGGGGCGCGCGGGAAAGGACACTGAAGCTTTCTTT. This translates into CASSLRGSGGRAGKDTEAFF.

The chain employs TRBV21-1 and TRBJ2-3; the table gives TRBD1 as D, unverified against the DNA. TRBV21-1 is an annotated pseudogene. The CDR3 consists of 18 residues. Here the CDR3 reads CASSARSLRDRGTDTQYF. The DNA for the CDR3 is TGTGCCAGCAGCGCTCGAAGCCTCCGGGACAGGGGCACAGATACGCAGTATTTT.

CDR3: CASSQTYRGDGTDTQYF. CDR3 nucleotides: TGTGCCAGCAGCCAAACCTACAGGGGAGACGGCACAGATACGCAGTATTTT. V and J are TRBV4-2 and TRBJ2-3; TRBD1 aligns across 7 bases. This CDR3 region has 17 residues. Per germline, CDR1 LGHNA and CDR2 YNFKEQ. The trim removed 2 bases at V and 1 base at J, leaving 9 bases unmatched.

The chain links TRBV12-2 to TRBJ2-1; the table names TRBD2, a call not compared with the DNA. TRBV12-2 is labeled a pseudogene. There are 17 residues in the CDR3. The CDR3 spells CASRLGASGIAYNEQFF. CDR3 in DNA: TGTGCAAGTCGCTTAGGTGCCAGCGGGATTGCCTACAATGAGCAGTTCTTC.

V and J are TRBV5-4 and TRBJ1-2, with D maybe TRBD1 (5 bases). This CDR3 contains 14 residues. Between the trimmed V and J ends, which lost 0 bases and 8 bases, there was a span of 14 bases. Germline loops: CDR1 SGHNT, CDR2 YYREEE (reference sequence). The CDR3 loop reads CASSLVGGFGGYTF. The CDR3 DNA is TGTGCCAGCAGCTTGGTTGGGGGGTTTGGAGGCTACACCTTC.

The J gene is TRBJ2-3, the V gene TRBV4-1, with D perhaps being TRBD1 or TRBD2 (5 bases each). Between the trimmed V and J ends, which lost 0 bases and 10 bases, there was a span of 11 bases. The V gene's germline CDR1 is MGHRA and CDR2 YSYEKL. This CDR3 region has 13 residues. The CDR3 spells CASSQDAGAPQYF. Here the CDR3 DNA reads TGCGCCAGCAGCCAAGACGCCGGGGCCCCGCAGTATTTT.

This clone was picked up one time. This chain connects TRBV19 to TRBJ2-2; weak D call: TRBD1 (7 bases). CDR1 LNHDA and CDR2 SQIVND come from the germline V gene (reference sequence). Trimming pared 11 bases from V and 8 bases from J, leaving 18 bases between. The CDR3 has 13 residues. The CDR3 reads CAWSKTGRGELFF. In nucleotides, the CDR3 is TGTGCCTGGAGTAAGACAGGGAGGGGGGAGCTGTTTTTT.

V is TRBV20-1 and J is TRBJ1-2, with D uncertain. Germline-derived CDR1 and CDR2 are DFQATT and SNEGSKA (reference sequence). The CDR3 runs 11 residues. Trimming pared 2 bases from V and 4 bases from J, leaving 5 bases between. CDR3 nucleotides: TGCAGTGCTAGAAGGCTCTATGGCTACACCTTC. It encodes CSARRLYGYTF.

The CDR3 sequence: CASTSPCSVAGGMNEQFF. The CDR3 nucleotides are TGCGCCAGCACCTCGCCGTGCTCCGTGGCGGGAGGGATGAATGAGCAGTTCTTC. The chain carries TRBV10-1 and TRBJ2-1; TRBD2 matches 9 bases. The CDR3 sequence is 18 residues long. With 7 bases clipped from V and 7 bases from J, the junction kept 20 bases outside the gene matches. CDR1 and CDR2 from the germline V gene are WNHNN and SYGVQD (reference sequence).

The chain uses TRBV7-9 and TRBJ1-1; TRBD1 is a possible D gene (6 bases). V was trimmed by 1 base and J by 7 bases, leaving 10 bases between them. In germline, CDR1 is SEHNR, CDR2 FQNEAQ (reference sequence). CDR3 length: 13 amino acids. CDR3 sequence reads: CASSLGGASEAFF. In DNA, the CDR3 is TGTGCCAGCAGCTTAGGGGGGGCGAGTGAAGCTTTCTTT.

This clone turned up a few times. V is TRBV5-1 and J is TRBJ2-7; 8 bases are a match to TRBD1. The CDR3 spans 14 residues. The V segment lost 4 bases and the J segment 2 bases; nucleotides outside the gene matches: 5. Germline lookup yields CDR1 SGHRS and CDR2 YFSETQ. The CDR3: CASSARQGTYEQYF. The CDR3 region has the DNA TGCGCCAGCAGCGCAAGACAGGGGACCTACGAGCAGTACTTC.

This clone was counted a single time. The chain links TRBV6-5 to TRBJ1-3; D possibly corresponds to TRBD1 (6 bases). The germline V gene encodes CDR1 MNHEY and CDR2 SVGAGI. This CDR3 region has 14 residues. V gave up 6 bases and J gave up 3 bases, with 12 bases separating them. DNA for the CDR3: TGTGCCAGCAGCCCGACAGGAGGTGGAAACACCATATATTTT. Protein: CASSPTGGGNTIYF.

The chain links TRBV18 to TRBJ2-7, with D possibly being TRBD1 or TRBD2 (5 bases each). Deletions cut 6 bases from V and 7 bases from J, with 22 bases between. Germline CDR1 KGHSH, CDR2 LQKENI. This CDR3 has 15 residues. CDR3 in amino acids: CASSPTTDGAREQYF. The CDR3 DNA follows: TGTGCCAGCTCCCCGACCACCGACGGGGCTAGGGAGCAGTACTTC. The whole variable domain, filled in from reference TRBV18 and TRBJ2-7, reads NAGVMQNPRHLVRRRGQEARLRCSPMKGHSHVYWYRQLPEEGLKFMVYLQKENIIDESGMPKERFSAEFPKEGPSILRIQQVVRGDSAAYFCASSPTTDGAREQYFGPGTRLTVT.

V usage is TRBV5-1 and J usage is TRBJ2-3; 13 bases agree with TRBD2. Trimming took 4 bases from V and 5 from J; bases not matched to a gene: 7. CDR1 SGHRS and CDR2 YFSETQ come from the germline V gene. The CDR3 runs 16 residues. The CDR3 DNA reads TGCGCCAGCAGCCCACTAGCGGGAGGGCATAAAGATACGCAGTATTTT. It yields the protein CASSPLAGGHKDTQYF.

The chain employs TRBV28 and TRBJ2-7, with 9 bases identical to TRBD2. Germline CDR1 and CDR2: MDHEN and SYDVKM. Trimming cost V 7 bases and J 7 bases; bases outside gene matches: 17. There are 16 residues in the CDR3. The CDR3 is CASTGADGAGGDEQYF. CDR3 DNA: TGTGCCAGCACTGGGGCAGACGGCGCGGGAGGGGATGAGCAGTACTTC.

This chain uses TRBV19 with TRBJ2-5; D unclear. The germline CDR1 and CDR2 sequences are LNHDA and SQIVND (reference sequence). The CDR3 is 13 amino acids. Trimming removed 6 bases from V and 1 base from J, with 9 bases in between. The CDR3: CASRGISQETQYF. CDR3 in DNA: TGTGCCAGTAGGGGGATTAGCCAAGAGACCCAGTACTTC.

The rearrangement uses TRBV11-2 and TRBJ1-5; D is ambiguous. V lost 0 bases, J lost 8 bases, and 8 bases lay in between. CDR1 is SGHAT and CDR2 is FQNNGV in the germline V gene. CDR3 length: 13 amino acids. CDR3 bases: TGTGCCAGCAGCTTAGAGAGACTAAAGCCCCAGCATTTT. This sequence encodes CASSLERLKPQHF.